This TCR beta chain originates from a study of T cells in Graves' hyperthyroidism and ophthalmopathy. It was considered stable Graves' hyperthyroidism when ophthalmopathy did not progress within 18 months. Patients aged 18 to 65 with hyperthyroidism were newly diagnosed, with duration under 2 months. After removal of 7 bases from V and 4 bases from J, the junction contained 8 bases not matched to a gene. The CDR3 is 13 amino acids. CDR1 is SQVTM, CDR2 ANQGSEA, per germline. The table lists this clonotype with many counts. From RNA transcripts, TCR beta CDR3 regions were amplified. During a first-round RT-PCR of the TCR CDR3, the HTBI primer set was used. TCRdb fed the multiplex PCR reads into MiXCR, producing one record per CDR3 protein. The sample lists some 800,000 distinct CDR3 sequences, 35% to 45% occurring once.

The source material was blood. The clonotype originates from a man aged 18-30 years with Graves' hyperthyroidism. The chain carries TRBV29-1 and TRBJ2-5, with TRBD1 matching 8 bases. The CDR3 DNA follows: TGCAGCGCCCAGGGACAGGACGGAGAGACCCAGTACTTC. Amino acids: CSAQGQDGETQYF.